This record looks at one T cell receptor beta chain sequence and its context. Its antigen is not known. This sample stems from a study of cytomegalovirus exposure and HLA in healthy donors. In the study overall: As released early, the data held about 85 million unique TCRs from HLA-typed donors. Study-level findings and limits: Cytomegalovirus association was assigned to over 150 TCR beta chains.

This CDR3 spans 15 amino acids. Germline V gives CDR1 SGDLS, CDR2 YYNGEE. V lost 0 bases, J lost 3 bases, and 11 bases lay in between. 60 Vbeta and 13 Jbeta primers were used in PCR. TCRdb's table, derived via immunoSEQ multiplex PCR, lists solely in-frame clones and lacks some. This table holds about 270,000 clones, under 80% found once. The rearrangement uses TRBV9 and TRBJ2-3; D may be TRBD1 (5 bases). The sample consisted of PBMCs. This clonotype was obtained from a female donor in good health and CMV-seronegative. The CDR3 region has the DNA TGTGCCAGCAGCGTAGTCCCAGGGTCGACAGATACGCAGTATTTT. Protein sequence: CASSVVPGSTDTQYF.